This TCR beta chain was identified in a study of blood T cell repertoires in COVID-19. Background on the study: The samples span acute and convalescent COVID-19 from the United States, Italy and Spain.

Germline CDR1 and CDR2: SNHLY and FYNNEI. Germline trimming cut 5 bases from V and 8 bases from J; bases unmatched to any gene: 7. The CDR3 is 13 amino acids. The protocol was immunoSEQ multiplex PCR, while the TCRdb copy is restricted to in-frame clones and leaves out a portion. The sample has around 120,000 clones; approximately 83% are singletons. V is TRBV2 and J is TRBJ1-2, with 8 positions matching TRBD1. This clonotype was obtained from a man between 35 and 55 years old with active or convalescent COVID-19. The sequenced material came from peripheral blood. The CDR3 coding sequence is TGTGCCAGCAGTTCGCAGGGGGCGCAAGGCTACACCTTC. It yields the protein CASSSQGAQGYTF.